One and the same sample provided the 19 T cell receptor beta chains below, sequenced in a study of shared T cell receptors in the human thymus. The table came from immunoSEQ multiplex PCR; TCRdb's copy has only in-frame clones and leaves some out. This table holds some 760,000 clones, 70% to 90% found once. In addition, the sample was reused for a study of human thymus T cells.

Sequenced: thymocytes. These receptors came from a girl under three years old with a congenital heart defect.

V usage is TRBV11-2 and J usage is TRBJ1-2; 10 bases match TRBD1. V gave up 4 bases and J gave up 3 bases; unmatched junction bases: 8. This CDR3 spans 16 amino acids. Germline loops: CDR1 SGHAT, CDR2 FQNNGV. CDR3 DNA: TGTGCCAGCAGCTCACAAACCGGGACAGGGGACTATGGCTACACCTTC. Translated: CASSSQTGTGDYGYTF.

The rearrangement joins TRBV7-2 to TRBJ2-7; TRBD1 matches 10 bases. Trimming removed 5 bases from V and 5 bases from J; junction bases left unmatched: 9. CDR3 length: 15 residues. Germline V CDR1 and CDR2: SGHTA, FQGNSA. CDR3 loop: CASSLAGTGVHEQYF. CDR3 DNA sequence: TGTGCCAGCAGCCTCGCCGGGACAGGGGTCCACGAGCAGTACTTC.

CDR3 DNA: TGTGCCAGCAGCCCACGCCCCGGGACAGGGGAACCCGGGGAGCTGTTTTTT. Translating gives CASSPRPGTGEPGELFF. The chain recombines TRBV9 with TRBJ2-2, with 10 bases lining up with TRBD1. V was clipped by 4 bases and J by 6 bases; unmatched bases: 12. The CDR3 spans 17 residues. From germline, CDR1 is SGDLS and CDR2 YYNGEE.

The V call is TRBV28, the J call TRBJ1-1, with a tentative D call TRBD1 (5 bases). There are 14 residues in the CDR3. The germline V gene encodes CDR1 MDHEN and CDR2 SYDVKM. Trimming removed 5 bases at V and 11 bases at J, with 21 bases between. CDR3 amino acids: CASSPRGLLRGAFF. The DNA of the CDR3 is TGTGCCAGCAGTCCACGGGGCCTACTCCGGGGGGCTTTCTTT.

The chain carries TRBV4-3 and TRBJ2-3; the D gene is possibly TRBD2 (6 bases). The CDR3 length is 16 residues. Trimming stripped 0 bases from V and 5 bases from J, with 15 bases between. Germline V CDR1 and CDR2: LGHNA, YSLEER. The CDR3 loop is CASSQEEGQGGDTQYF. The DNA of the CDR3 is TGCGCCAGCAGCCAAGAGGAGGGCCAGGGTGGAGATACGCAGTATTTT.

The chain recombines TRBV11-2 with TRBJ1-1; D is undetermined. Trimming took off 0 bases at V and 1 base at J, with 15 bases between the two ends. Germline assignment: CDR1 SGHAT and CDR2 FQNNGV. The CDR3 is 17 residues long. The CDR3 region is CASSLDWSDTQNTEAFF. The CDR3 DNA reads as TGTGCCAGCAGCTTAGATTGGTCAGACACCCAGAACACTGAAGCTTTCTTT.

The CDR3: CASSLIIDLSTDTQYF. For the CDR3, the DNA is TGTGCCAGCAGCTTAATCATCGACTTGAGCACAGATACGCAGTATTTT. The chain links TRBV7-2 to TRBJ2-3; D gene uncertain. In germline, CDR1 is SGHTA, CDR2 FQGNSA. There are 16 residues in the CDR3. Trimming took 2 bases from V and 0 from J, leaving 12 bases between them.

The chain is built from TRBV27 and TRBJ2-3; tentatively, D is TRBD1 (5 bases). The CDR3 covers 21 residues. The ends were cut back, 3 bases at V and 6 bases at J, with 34 bases in the middle. The germline V gene encodes CDR1 MNHEY and CDR2 SMNVEV (reference sequence). The CDR3 sequence is CASSLRPFRGFSSLARDTQYF. CDR3 coding DNA: TGTGCCAGCAGTTTGCGGCCTTTTAGGGGATTTTCCTCATTGGCTAGGGATACGCAGTATTTT.

This clone was detected only once. One end of the junction fails to match germline, which may point to a read error. The V gene is TRBV14, the J gene TRBJ1-3, with a tentative D call TRBD1 (5 bases). CDR1 is SGHDN and CDR2 is FVKESK in the germline V gene. The CDR3 runs 14 residues. The CDR3 nucleotides are TGTGCCAGTAGCCAAGGCCAGACAGCAAACACCATATATTTT. It encodes CASSQGQTANTIYF. The full variable domain, with the rest looked up from reference TRBV14 and TRBJ1-3, is EAGVTQFPSHSVIEKGQTVTLRCDPISGHDNLYWYRRVMGKEIKFLLHFVKESKQDESGMPNNRFLAERTGGTYSTLKVQPAELEDSGVYFCASSQGQTANTIYFGEGSWLTVV.

The gene calls are TRBV27 and TRBJ1-1; TRBD1 might be the D (5 bases). The germline V gene encodes CDR1 MNHEY and CDR2 SMNVEV (reference sequence). Trimming shortened V by 5 bases and J by 5 bases, and 12 bases separated the two germline ends. The CDR3 is 13 residues long. CDR3 residues: CASSGAGRTEAFF. As DNA, the CDR3 is TGTGCCAGCAGTGGGGCGGGGCGTACTGAAGCTTTCTTT.

The J gene is TRBJ1-4, the V gene TRBV19; D not resolved. The length of the CDR3 is 18 residues. Per the germline V gene, CDR1 is LNHDA and CDR2 is SQIVND (reference sequence). V was cut by 7 bases and J by 3 bases, with 24 bases left in between. CDR3 protein: CASIQQGARPSSNEKLFF. CDR3 bases: TGTGCCAGTATCCAGCAAGGAGCGAGACCGTCATCTAATGAAAAACTGTTTTTT.

This sequence joins TRBV5-1 and TRBJ2-5, with D possibly TRBD1 on 7 matching bases. CDR3 length: 13 amino acids. The germline V gene encodes CDR1 SGHRS and CDR2 YFSETQ. The V end was cut by 7 bases, the J end by 5 bases, with 15 bases between. The DNA for the CDR3 is TGCGCCAGCCGGGGGACAGCGAGGGAGACCCAGTACTTC. Its translation is CASRGTARETQYF.

Here the CDR3 reads CASSETRTGVFTEAFF. In DNA form, the CDR3 reads TGCGCCAGCAGCGAAACAAGGACAGGGGTGTTCACTGAAGCTTTCTTT. J is TRBJ1-1 and V is TRBV10-2; the match to TRBD1 covers 9 bases. The germline CDR1 and CDR2 sequences are WSHSY and SAAADI. The CDR3 is 16 amino acids. Trimming removed 6 bases from V and 4 bases from J; junction bases left unmatched: 12.

The chain uses TRBV7-8 and TRBJ2-3, with 11 bases aligning to TRBD2. Germline V gene sequence: CDR1 SGHVS, CDR2 FQNEAQ. The CDR3 runs to 19 residues. The V and J ends lost 5 bases and 4 bases, in that order; junction bases with no gene match: 17. For the CDR3, the DNA is TGTGCCAGCAGCCTAGATAGCGGGGGGGTTGTTTTTGAGTCAGATACGCAGTATTTT. It encodes CASSLDSGGVVFESDTQYF. Full variable domain (missing parts from reference TRBV7-8 and TRBJ2-3): GAGVSQSPRYKVAKRGQDVALRCDPISGHVSLFWYQQALGQGPEFLTYFQNEAQLDKSGLPSDRFFAERPEGSVSTLKIQRTQQEDSAVYLCASSLDSGGVVFESDTQYFGPGTRLTVL.

J is TRBJ1-1 and V is TRBV2, with 7 nucleotides matching TRBD1. With V trimmed by 6 bases and J by 3 bases, 10 bases remained unmatched. CDR3 length: 15 residues. The germline V gene encodes CDR1 SNHLY and CDR2 FYNNEI. CDR3 coding DNA: TGTGCCAGCAGCCCCAGGGGGGCGGCGTACACTGAAGCTTTCTTT. Translated, it gives CASSPRGAAYTEAFF. Full variable domain (missing parts from reference TRBV2 and TRBJ1-1): EPEVTQTPSHQVTQMGQEVILRCVPISNHLYFYWYRQILGQKVEFLVSFYNNEISEKSEIFDDQFSVERPDGSNFTLKIRSTKLEDSAMYFCASSPRGAAYTEAFFGQGTRLTVV.

V gene TRBV4-2 combines with J gene TRBJ1-2, with a weak D call TRBD1 (5 bases). Between the trimmed V and J ends, which lost 0 bases and 7 bases, there was a span of 15 bases. The CDR3 contains 15 residues. CDR1 is LGHNA, CDR2 YNFKEQ, per germline. The CDR3 loop reads CASSQERGRVSGYTF. As DNA, the CDR3 is TGTGCCAGCAGCCAAGAGCGAGGCAGGGTGAGTGGCTACACCTTC.

This chain connects TRBV6-5 to TRBJ2-1, with TRBD2 matching over 12 bases. CDR1 is MNHEY and CDR2 is SVGAGI in the germline V gene. The V segment lost 2 bases and the J segment 8 bases; nucleotides outside the gene matches: 4. The length of the CDR3 is 15 residues. CDR3 protein: CASSYTSGGIDEQFF. CDR3 coding DNA: TGTGCCAGCAGTTACACTAGCGGGGGGATCGATGAGCAGTTCTTC.

The CDR3 region has the DNA TGTGCCAGCAGTGGACTCCCACTCACCGGGGAGCTGTTTTTT. It translates to CASSGLPLTGELFF. The J gene is TRBJ2-2, the V gene TRBV2; D is unresolved. Germline V CDR1 and CDR2: SNHLY, FYNNEI. The CDR3 covers 14 residues. Trimming left V 4 bases short and J 4 bases short, with 10 bases between.

Only a few counts were recorded for this clone. The chain has TRBV5-6 and TRBJ1-4, with 7 bases that match TRBD1. This CDR3 contains 15 residues. Trimming at V came to 2 bases and at J to 4 bases, leaving 5 bases not matched to a gene. Germline V gene data show CDR1 as SGHDT and CDR2 as YYEEEE. The CDR3 DNA reads TGTGCCAGCAGCTTCATACAGGGGATTAATGAAAAACTGTTTTTT. This encodes CASSFIQGINEKLFF.